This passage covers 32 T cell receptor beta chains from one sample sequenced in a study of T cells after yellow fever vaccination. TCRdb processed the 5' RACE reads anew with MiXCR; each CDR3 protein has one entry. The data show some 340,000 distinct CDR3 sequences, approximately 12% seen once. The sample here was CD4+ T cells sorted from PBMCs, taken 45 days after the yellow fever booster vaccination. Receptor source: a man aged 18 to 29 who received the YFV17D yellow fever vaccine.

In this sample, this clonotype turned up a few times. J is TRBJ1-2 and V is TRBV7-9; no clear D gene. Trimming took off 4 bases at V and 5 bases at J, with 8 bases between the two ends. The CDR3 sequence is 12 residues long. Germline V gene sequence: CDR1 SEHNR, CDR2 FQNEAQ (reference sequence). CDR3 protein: CASSSQQYGYTF. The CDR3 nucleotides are TGTGCCAGCAGCTCACAGCAGTATGGCTACACCTTC.

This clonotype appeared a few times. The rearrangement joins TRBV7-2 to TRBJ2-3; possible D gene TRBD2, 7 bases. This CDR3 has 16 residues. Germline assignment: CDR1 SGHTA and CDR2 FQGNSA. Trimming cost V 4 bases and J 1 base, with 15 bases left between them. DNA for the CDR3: TGTGCCAGCAGCTCCAACCGGGGGGCGGGCACAGATACGCAGTATTTT. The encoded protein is CASSSNRGAGTDTQYF.

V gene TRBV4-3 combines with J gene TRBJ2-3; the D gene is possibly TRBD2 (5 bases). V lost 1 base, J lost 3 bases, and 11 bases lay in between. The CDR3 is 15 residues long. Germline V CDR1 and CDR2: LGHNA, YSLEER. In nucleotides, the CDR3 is TGCGCCAGCAGCCAAGCCCCCGGGGAGACAGATACGCAGTATTTT. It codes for CASSQAPGETDTQYF.

DNA of the CDR3: TGTGCCAGCAGTAGGTCGGGGGCGGAGCACACTGAAGCTTTCTTT. Translating it yields CASSRSGAEHTEAFF. The chain uses TRBV9 and TRBJ1-1, with D tentatively TRBD1 (6 bases). V lost 5 bases and J 3 bases, leaving 17 bases between the germline ends. CDR1 and CDR2 from the germline V gene are SGDLS and YYNGEE. This CDR3 contains 15 residues.

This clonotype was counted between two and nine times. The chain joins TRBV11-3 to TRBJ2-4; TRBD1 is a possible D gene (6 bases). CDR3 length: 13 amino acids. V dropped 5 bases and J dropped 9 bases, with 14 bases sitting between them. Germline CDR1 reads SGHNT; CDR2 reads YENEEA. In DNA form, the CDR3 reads TGTGCCAGCAGCCGGGACAAGCTAGGCATTCAGTACTTC. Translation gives CASSRDKLGIQYF.

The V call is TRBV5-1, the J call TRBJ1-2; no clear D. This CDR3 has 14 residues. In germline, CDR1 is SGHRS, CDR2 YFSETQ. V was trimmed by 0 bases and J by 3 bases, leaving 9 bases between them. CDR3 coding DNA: TGCGCCAGCAGCTTGGGATGGACGGACTATGGCTACACCTTC. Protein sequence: CASSLGWTDYGYTF.

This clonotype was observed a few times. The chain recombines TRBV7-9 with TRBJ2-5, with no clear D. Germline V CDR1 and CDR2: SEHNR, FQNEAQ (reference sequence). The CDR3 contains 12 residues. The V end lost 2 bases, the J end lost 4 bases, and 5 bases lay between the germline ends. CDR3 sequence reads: CASSLNRETQYF. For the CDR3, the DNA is TGTGCCAGCAGCTTAAACAGAGAGACCCAGTACTTC.

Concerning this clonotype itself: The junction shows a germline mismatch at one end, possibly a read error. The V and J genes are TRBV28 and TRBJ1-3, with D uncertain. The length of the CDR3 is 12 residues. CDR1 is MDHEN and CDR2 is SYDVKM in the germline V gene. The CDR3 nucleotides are TGTGCCAGCAGTATCTCTGGAAACACCACATATTTT. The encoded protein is CASSISGNTTYF.

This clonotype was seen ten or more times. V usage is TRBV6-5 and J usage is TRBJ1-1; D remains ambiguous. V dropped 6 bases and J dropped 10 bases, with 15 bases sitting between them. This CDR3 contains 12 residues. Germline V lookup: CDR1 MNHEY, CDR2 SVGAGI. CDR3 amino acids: CASSLPGTLAFF. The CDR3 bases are TGTGCCAGCAGCCTACCGGGAACTCTAGCTTTCTTT.

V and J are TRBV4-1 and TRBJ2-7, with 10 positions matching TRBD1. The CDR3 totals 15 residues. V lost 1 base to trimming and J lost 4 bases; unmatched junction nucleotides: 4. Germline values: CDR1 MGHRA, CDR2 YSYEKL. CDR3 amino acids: CASSQGQGASYEQYV. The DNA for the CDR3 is TGCGCCAGCAGCCAAGGACAGGGGGCTTCTTACGAGCAGTACGTC.

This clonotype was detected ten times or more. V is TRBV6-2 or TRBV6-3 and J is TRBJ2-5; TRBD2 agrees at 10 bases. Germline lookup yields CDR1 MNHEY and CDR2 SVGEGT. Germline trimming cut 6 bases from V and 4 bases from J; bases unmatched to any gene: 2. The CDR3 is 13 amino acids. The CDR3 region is CASRLAGGETQYF. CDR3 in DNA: TGTGCCAGCAGATTAGCGGGGGGAGAGACCCAGTACTTC.

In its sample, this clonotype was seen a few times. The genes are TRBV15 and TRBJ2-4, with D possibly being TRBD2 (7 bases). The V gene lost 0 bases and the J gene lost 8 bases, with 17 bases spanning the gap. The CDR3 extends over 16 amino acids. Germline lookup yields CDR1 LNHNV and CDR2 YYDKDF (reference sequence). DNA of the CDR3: TGTGCCACCAGCAGAGATGGCGGGGGCGGGACGGACATTCAGTACTTC. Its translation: CATSRDGGGGTDIQYF.

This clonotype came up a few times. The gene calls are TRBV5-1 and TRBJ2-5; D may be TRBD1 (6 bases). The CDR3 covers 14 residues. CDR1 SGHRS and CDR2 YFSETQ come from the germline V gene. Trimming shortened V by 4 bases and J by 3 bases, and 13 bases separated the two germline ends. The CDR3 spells CASSPRQAEETQYF. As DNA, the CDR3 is TGCGCCAGCAGCCCCCGACAGGCCGAAGAGACCCAGTACTTC.

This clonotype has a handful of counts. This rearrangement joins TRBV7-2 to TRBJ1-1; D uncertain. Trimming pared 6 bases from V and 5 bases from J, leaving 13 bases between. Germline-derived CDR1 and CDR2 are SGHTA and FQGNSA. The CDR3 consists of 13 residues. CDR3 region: CASSRRPGTEAFF. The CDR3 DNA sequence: TGTGCCAGCAGTCGTAGACCGGGAACTGAAGCTTTCTTT.

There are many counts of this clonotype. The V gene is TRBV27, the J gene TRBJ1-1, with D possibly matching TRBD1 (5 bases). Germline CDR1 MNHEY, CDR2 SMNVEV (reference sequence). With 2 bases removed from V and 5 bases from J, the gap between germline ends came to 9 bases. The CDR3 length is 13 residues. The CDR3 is CASSLQGITEAFF. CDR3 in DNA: TGTGCCAGCAGTTTACAGGGTATTACTGAAGCTTTCTTT.

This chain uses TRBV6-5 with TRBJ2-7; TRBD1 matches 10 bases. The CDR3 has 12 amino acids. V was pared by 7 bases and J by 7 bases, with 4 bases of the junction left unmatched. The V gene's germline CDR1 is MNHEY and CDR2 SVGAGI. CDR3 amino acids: CASIRDRGEQYV. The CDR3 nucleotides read TGTGCCAGCATTCGGGACAGGGGAGAGCAGTACGTC.

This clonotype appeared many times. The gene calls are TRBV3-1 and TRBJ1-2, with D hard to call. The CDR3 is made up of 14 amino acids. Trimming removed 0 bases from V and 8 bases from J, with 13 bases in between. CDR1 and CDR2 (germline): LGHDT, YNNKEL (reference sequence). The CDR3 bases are TGTGCCAGCAGCCAAGACAGTCTTTATAGCGGCTACACCTTC. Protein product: CASSQDSLYSGYTF.

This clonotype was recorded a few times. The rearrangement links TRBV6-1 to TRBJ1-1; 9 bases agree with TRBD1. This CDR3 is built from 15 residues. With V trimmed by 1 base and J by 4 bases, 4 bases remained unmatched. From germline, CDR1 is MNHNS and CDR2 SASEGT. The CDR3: CASSEVTGGFTEAFF. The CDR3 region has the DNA TGTGCCAGCAGTGAAGTTACAGGGGGCTTCACTGAAGCTTTCTTT.

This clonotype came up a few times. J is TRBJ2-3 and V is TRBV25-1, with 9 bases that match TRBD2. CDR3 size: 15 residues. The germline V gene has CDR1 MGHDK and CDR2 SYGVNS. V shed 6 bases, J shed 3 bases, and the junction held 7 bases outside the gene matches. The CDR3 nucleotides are TGTGCCAGCAGGGCGGCGGGGGGGCATACAGATACGCAGTATTTT. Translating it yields CASRAAGGHTDTQYF.

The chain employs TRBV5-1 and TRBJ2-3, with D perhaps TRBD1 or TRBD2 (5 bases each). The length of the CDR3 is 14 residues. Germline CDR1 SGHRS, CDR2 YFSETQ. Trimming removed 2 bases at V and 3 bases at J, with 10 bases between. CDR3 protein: CASSFGAATDTQYF. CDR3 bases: TGCGCCAGCAGCTTCGGGGCTGCAACAGATACGCAGTATTTT. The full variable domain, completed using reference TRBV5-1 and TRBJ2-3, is KAGVTQTPRYLIKTRGQQVTLSCSPISGHRSVSWYQQTPGQGLQFLFEYFSETQRNKGNFPGRFSGRQFSNSRSEMNVSTLELGDSALYLCASSFGAATDTQYFGPGTRLTVL.

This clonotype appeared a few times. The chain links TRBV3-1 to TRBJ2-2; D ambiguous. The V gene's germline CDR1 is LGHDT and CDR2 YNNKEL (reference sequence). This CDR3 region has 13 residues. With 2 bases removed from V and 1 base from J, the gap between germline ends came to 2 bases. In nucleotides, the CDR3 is TGTGCCAGCAGCCAACAGAACACCGGGGAGCTGTTTTTT. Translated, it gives CASSQQNTGELFF. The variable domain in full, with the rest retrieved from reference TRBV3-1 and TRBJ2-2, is DTAVSQTPKYLVTQMGNDKSIKCEQNLGHDTMYWYKQDSKKFLKIMFSYNNKELIINETVPNRFSPKSPDKAHLNLHINSLELGDSAVYFCASSQQNTGELFFGEGSRLTVL.

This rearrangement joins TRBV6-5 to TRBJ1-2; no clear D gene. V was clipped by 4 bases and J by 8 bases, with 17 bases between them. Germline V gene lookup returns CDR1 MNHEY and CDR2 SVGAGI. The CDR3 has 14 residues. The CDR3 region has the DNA TGTGCCAGCAGTTTCTTCCAGGCTCCGAGAGGCTACACCTTC. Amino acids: CASSFFQAPRGYTF.

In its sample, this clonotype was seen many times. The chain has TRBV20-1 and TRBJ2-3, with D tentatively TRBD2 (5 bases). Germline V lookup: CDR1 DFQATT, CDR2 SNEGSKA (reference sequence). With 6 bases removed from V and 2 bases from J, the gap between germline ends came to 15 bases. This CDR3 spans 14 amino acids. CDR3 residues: CSAQGGISTDTQYF. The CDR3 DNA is TGCAGTGCCCAAGGAGGAATTTCCACAGATACGCAGTATTTT.

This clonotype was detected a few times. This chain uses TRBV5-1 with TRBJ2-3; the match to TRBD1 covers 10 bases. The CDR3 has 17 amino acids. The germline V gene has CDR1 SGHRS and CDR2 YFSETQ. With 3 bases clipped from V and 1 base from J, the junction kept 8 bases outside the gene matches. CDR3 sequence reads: CASSSGTGVRGTDTQYF. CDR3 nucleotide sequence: TGCGCCAGCAGCTCTGGGACAGGGGTGCGGGGCACAGATACGCAGTATTTT. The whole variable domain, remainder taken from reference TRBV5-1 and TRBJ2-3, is KAGVTQTPRYLIKTRGQQVTLSCSPISGHRSVSWYQQTPGQGLQFLFEYFSETQRNKGNFPGRFSGRQFSNSRSEMNVSTLELGDSALYLCASSSGTGVRGTDTQYFGPGTRLTVL.

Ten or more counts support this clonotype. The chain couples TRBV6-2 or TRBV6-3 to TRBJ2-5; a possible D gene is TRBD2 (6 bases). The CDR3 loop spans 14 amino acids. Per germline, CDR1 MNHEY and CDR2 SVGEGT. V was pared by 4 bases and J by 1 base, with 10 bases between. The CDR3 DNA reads TGTGCCAGCAGTTTCCGGGACTCCCAAGAGACCCAGTACTTC. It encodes CASSFRDSQETQYF.

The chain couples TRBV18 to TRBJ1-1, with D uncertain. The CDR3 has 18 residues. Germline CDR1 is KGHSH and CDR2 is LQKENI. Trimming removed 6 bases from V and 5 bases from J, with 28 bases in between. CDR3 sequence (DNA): TGTGCCAGCTCCCCTAGGGCAACATATAACGTCGAAGGGACTGAAGCTTTCTTT. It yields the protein CASSPRATYNVEGTEAFF.

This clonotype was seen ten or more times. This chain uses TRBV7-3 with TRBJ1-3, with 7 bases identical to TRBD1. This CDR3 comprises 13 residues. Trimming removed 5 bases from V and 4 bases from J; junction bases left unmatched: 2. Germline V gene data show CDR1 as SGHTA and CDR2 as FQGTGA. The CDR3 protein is CASSPDRGNTIYF. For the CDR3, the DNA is TGTGCCAGCAGCCCGGACAGGGGAAACACCATATATTTT. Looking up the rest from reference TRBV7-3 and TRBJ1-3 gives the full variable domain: GAGVSQTPSNKVTEKGKYVELRCDPISGHTALYWYRQSLGQGPEFLIYFQGTGAADDSGLPNDRFFAVRPEGSVSTLKIQRTERGDSAVYLCASSPDRGNTIYFGEGSWLTVV.

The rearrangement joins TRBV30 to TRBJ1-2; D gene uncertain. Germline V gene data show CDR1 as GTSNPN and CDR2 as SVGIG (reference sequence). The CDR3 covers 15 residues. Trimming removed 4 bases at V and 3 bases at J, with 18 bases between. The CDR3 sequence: CAWTPLPSKYYGYTF. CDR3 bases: TGTGCCTGGACTCCCCTCCCCAGCAAGTACTATGGCTACACCTTC.

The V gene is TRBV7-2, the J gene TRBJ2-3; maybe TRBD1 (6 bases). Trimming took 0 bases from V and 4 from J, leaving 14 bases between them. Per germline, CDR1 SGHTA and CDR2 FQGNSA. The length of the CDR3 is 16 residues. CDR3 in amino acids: CASSLAGAPRADTQYF. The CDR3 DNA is TGTGCCAGCAGCTTAGCGGGGGCCCCTCGGGCAGATACGCAGTATTTT.

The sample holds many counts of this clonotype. CDR3 sequence (DNA): TGTGCCAGCAGTCTCCGACAGGCCGACGAGCAGTACTTC. It codes for CASSLRQADEQYF. The rearrangement uses TRBV2 and TRBJ2-7; D might be TRBD1 (6 bases). Germline values: CDR1 SNHLY, CDR2 FYNNEI. CDR3 length: 13 amino acids. V lost 5 bases and J lost 5, with 13 bases in between.

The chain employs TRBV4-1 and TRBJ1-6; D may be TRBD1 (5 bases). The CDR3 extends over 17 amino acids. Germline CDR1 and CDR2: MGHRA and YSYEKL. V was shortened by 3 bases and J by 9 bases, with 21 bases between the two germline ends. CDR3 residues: CASSQMGRGELGSPLHF. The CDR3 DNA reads TGCGCCAGCAGCCAGATGGGACGGGGGGAATTGGGTTCACCCCTCCACTTT.

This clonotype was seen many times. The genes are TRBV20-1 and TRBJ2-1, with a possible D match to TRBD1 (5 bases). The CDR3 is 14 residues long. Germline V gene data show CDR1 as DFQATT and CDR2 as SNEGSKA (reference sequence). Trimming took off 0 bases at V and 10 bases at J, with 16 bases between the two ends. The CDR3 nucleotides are TGCAGTGCTAGAGATAGGGCAGGGAAGGTGGAGCAGTTCTTC. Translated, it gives CSARDRAGKVEQFF.